The 27 T cell receptor beta chains given below trace back to one sample, sequenced in a study of shared clonotypes between healthy human individuals. Measured with immunoSEQ multiplex PCR; TCRdb has only the in-frame clones, and not every one. The table has fewer than 3 million clones, 85% to 95% seen once. The sequenced sample was naive CD4+ T cells from PBMCs. Subset described: CD45RA+ positively selected. The receptors here all came from a man between 18 and 35 years old in good health. Some clones in this sample may be carry-over from other donors' samples.

The chain has TRBV5-6 and TRBJ2-5; TRBD1 aligns across 8 bases. Germline CDR1 reads SGHDT; CDR2 reads YYEEEE. V dropped 2 bases and J dropped 5; count of bases not matched to a gene: 2. The CDR3 totals 13 residues. CDR3 nucleotides: TGTGCCAGCAGCTTTGGGACAGGCGAGACCCAGTACTTC. Residues: CASSFGTGETQYF.

The chain recombines TRBV28 with TRBJ1-1; no definite D call. Germline V gene data show CDR1 as MDHEN and CDR2 as SYDVKM. The CDR3 covers 14 residues. Trimming shortened V by 6 bases and J by 4 bases, and 15 bases separated the two germline ends. CDR3 protein: CASRTSSMTTEAFF. The CDR3 region has the DNA TGTGCCAGCAGAACTTCCTCCATGACCACTGAAGCTTTCTTT.

A note on this clone: This sample includes further DNA sequences coding for the same CDR3. The chain recombines TRBV6-1 with TRBJ1-3; 7 bases match TRBD1. The germline gives CDR1 MNHNS, CDR2 SASEGT. This CDR3 comprises 14 residues. Trimming at V came to 5 bases and at J to 5 bases, leaving 6 bases not matched to a gene. The CDR3 loop reads CASSPDRVRNTIYF. Here the CDR3 DNA reads TGTGCCAGCAGTCCCGACAGGGTTAGAAACACCATATATTTT.

A word on this clone: A junction end diverges from the germline sequence, so it may reflect a read error. This chain joins TRBV6-1 and TRBJ1-2; the D is unclear. The CDR3 totals 13 residues. Germline V gene lookup returns CDR1 MNHNS and CDR2 SASEGT. The CDR3 spells CASSEGSFYGYTF. CDR3 bases: TGTGCCAGCAGCGAAGGGAGTTTCTATGGCTACACCTTC.

Of note for this clone: Other DNA sequences in the same sample also yield this CDR3. The V and J genes are TRBV5-6 and TRBJ2-1; D gene unclear. Trimming stripped 3 bases from V and 4 bases from J, with 2 bases between. CDR3 length equals 11 residues. Germline V gene lookup returns CDR1 SGHDT and CDR2 YYEEEE. In DNA form, the CDR3 reads TGTGCCAGCAGCTCTTACAATGAGCAGTTCTTC. Its translation is CASSSYNEQFF.

The CDR3 nucleotides are TGCGCCAGCAGCTTGGCAGCAGGGTGGGATGAGCAGTTCTTC. Protein: CASSLAAGWDEQFF. This chain joins TRBV5-1 and TRBJ2-1, with D possibly being TRBD1 (5 bases). V was shortened by 0 bases and J by 8 bases, with 12 bases between the two germline ends. The CDR3 is 14 amino acids. Germline lookup yields CDR1 SGHRS and CDR2 YFSETQ.

The chain links TRBV2 to TRBJ2-1; D gene uncertain. V lost 7 bases to trimming and J lost 7 bases, with 17 bases between them. The length of the CDR3 is 14 residues. Germline lookup yields CDR1 SNHLY and CDR2 FYNNEI. The CDR3 sequence: CASTKIAAQNEQFF. The CDR3 DNA is TGTGCCAGCACTAAGATCGCCGCGCAGAATGAGCAGTTCTTC.

The genes are TRBV19 and TRBJ2-2, with 7 bases matching TRBD2. After removal of 6 bases from V and 4 bases from J, the junction contained 11 bases not matched to a gene. This CDR3 has 16 residues. CDR1 LNHDA and CDR2 SQIVND come from the germline V gene (reference sequence). CDR3 nucleotides: TGTGCCAGTAGGACCGGGCGGGAGAAGTTCACCGGGGAGCTGTTTTTT. Residues: CASRTGREKFTGELFF.

The CDR3 DNA is TGTGCCAGCAGCTTAGATCTTATCTGGAACACTGAAGCTTTCTTT. Protein: CASSLDLIWNTEAFF. The rearrangement links TRBV7-9 to TRBJ1-1, with unresolved D. V was trimmed by 1 base and J by 1 base, leaving 10 bases between them. This CDR3 is 15 amino acids long. CDR1 SEHNR and CDR2 FQNEAQ come from the germline V gene (reference sequence).

The gene calls are TRBV21-1 and TRBJ2-2. TRBV21-1 is termed a pseudogene. The CDR3 extends over 15 amino acids. The CDR3 DNA is TGTGCCAGCAGCAAAGGGGATAGGAACACCGGGGAGCTGTTTTTT. It specifies CASSKGDRNTGELFF.

The CDR3 protein is CASSLLGGRGNTIYF. DNA of the CDR3: TGCGCCAGCAGCCTTCTAGGGGGAAGAGGAAACACCATATATTTT. V is TRBV4-1 and J is TRBJ1-3; tentatively, D is TRBD1 (6 bases). CDR1 and CDR2 from the germline V gene are MGHRA and YSYEKL. This CDR3 comprises 15 residues. V was trimmed by 4 bases and J by 4 bases, leaving 14 bases between them.

V and J are TRBV28 and TRBJ2-2, with 7 bases that match TRBD2. The germline V gene has CDR1 MDHEN and CDR2 SYDVKM. There are 16 residues in the CDR3. V was clipped by 7 bases and J by 2 bases; unmatched bases: 10. CDR3 region: CASTSTGLPNTGELFF. In DNA, the CDR3 is TGTGCCAGCACCTCAACGGGACTACCCAACACCGGGGAGCTGTTTTTT.

This clone was observed once. V gene TRBV10-3 combines with J gene TRBJ2-5; 7 nucleotides match TRBD2. V was pared by 8 bases and J by 3 bases, with 9 bases of the junction left unmatched. The length of the CDR3 is 14 residues. Germline V CDR1 and CDR2: ENHRY, SYGVKD. The CDR3 reads CAIGGRGSEETQYF. The CDR3 bases are TGTGCCATCGGCGGGAGAGGGTCCGAAGAGACCCAGTACTTC.

The V call is TRBV29-1, the J call TRBJ2-3, with 15 nucleotides matching TRBD2. CDR1 and CDR2 (germline): SQVTM, ANQGSEA. With V trimmed by 0 bases and J by 4 bases, 2 bases remained unmatched. The CDR3 sequence is 16 residues long. The CDR3 coding sequence is TGCAGCGTTGAAGAAGGGACTAGCGGGAGGCCAGATACGCAGTATTTT. Translating gives CSVEEGTSGRPDTQYF.

The chain uses TRBV5-1 and TRBJ2-1; D might be TRBD1 or TRBD2, each matching 5 bases. Trimming cost V 4 bases and J 10 bases, with 18 bases left between them. CDR3 length: 14 residues. Germline V gene data show CDR1 as SGHRS and CDR2 as YFSETQ. In DNA, the CDR3 is TGCGCCAGCAGCGAATCGGGGATTCGGGGCGAGCAGTTCTTC. Translated, it gives CASSESGIRGEQFF. Complete variable domain (other parts from reference TRBV5-1 and TRBJ2-1): KAGVTQTPRYLIKTRGQQVTLSCSPISGHRSVSWYQQTPGQGLQFLFEYFSETQRNKGNFPGRFSGRQFSNSRSEMNVSTLELGDSALYLCASSESGIRGEQFFGPGTRLTVL.

J is TRBJ2-1 and V is TRBV1; whether TRBD2, the table's D call, matches the DNA was not checked. TRBV1 is a recognized pseudogene. The CDR3 is 16 residues long. CDR3 bases: TGCACCAGCAGCCAAGGCCATAGGCGGGGGTCCAATGAGCAGTTCTTC. As protein: CTSSQGHRRGSNEQFF.

The chain joins TRBV10-2 to TRBJ2-7; TRBD2 aligns across 16 bases. The V gene's germline CDR1 is WSHSY and CDR2 SAAADI. There are 18 residues in the CDR3. The V and J ends lost 2 bases and 6 bases, in that order; junction bases with no gene match: 10. CDR3 loop: CASSEPGLAGGPVGEQYF. In DNA, the CDR3 is TGCGCCAGCAGTGAGCCGGGACTAGCGGGAGGGCCCGTGGGCGAGCAGTACTTC.

The chain links TRBV6-1 to TRBJ2-1; no definite D call. CDR3 length: 12 residues. The V end lost 5 bases, the J end lost 6 bases, and 8 bases lay between the germline ends. Germline loops: CDR1 MNHNS, CDR2 SASEGT. The CDR3 protein is CASSFYGNEQFF. DNA for the CDR3: TGTGCCAGCAGTTTTTACGGCAATGAGCAGTTCTTC.

The chain is built from TRBV6-6 and TRBJ2-1; 7 bases align to TRBD2. From germline, CDR1 is MNHNY and CDR2 SVGAGI (reference sequence). The CDR3 is made up of 16 amino acids. V was clipped by 3 bases and J by 8 bases; unmatched bases: 13. DNA for the CDR3: TGTGCCAGCAGTTATGAGGCGGGAGTTATACGCCATGAGCAGTTCTTC. This sequence encodes CASSYEAGVIRHEQFF.

This chain joins TRBV19 and TRBJ1-1; 8 nucleotides align to TRBD1. V lost 5 bases and J lost 5; bases outside the gene matches: 7. The CDR3 extends over 14 amino acids. Germline V lookup: CDR1 LNHDA, CDR2 SQIVND (reference sequence). The CDR3 DNA follows: TGTGCCAGTAGTTTAATGACAGGGGAAACTGAAGCTTTCTTT. It is translated as CASSLMTGETEAFF.

V and J are TRBV9 and TRBJ2-7, with 11 positions matching TRBD2. V lost 3 bases, J lost 0 bases, and 2 bases stayed unmatched. The CDR3 length is 15 residues. Germline V gene lookup returns CDR1 SGDLS and CDR2 YYNGEE. The CDR3 loop reads CASSGGLADSYEQYF. CDR3 bases: TGTGCCAGCAGCGGGGGACTAGCGGACTCCTACGAGCAGTACTTC.

This rearrangement joins TRBV28 to TRBJ1-5; TRBD1 is a possible D gene (6 bases). Trimming stripped 9 bases from V and 1 base from J, with 22 bases between. Looked up from germline, CDR1 is MDHEN and CDR2 is SYDVKM. The CDR3 covers 17 residues. The CDR3 DNA reads TGTGCCAGTAGGTTCTTTGAAGGGGGAGGAAGCAATCAGCCCCAGCATTTT. Translation: CASRFFEGGGSNQPQHF.

This clone was seen only once. The chain has TRBV5-4 and TRBJ1-1, with D possibly matching TRBD1 (5 bases). Germline loops: CDR1 SGHNT, CDR2 YYREEE (reference sequence). V was trimmed by 0 bases and J by 0 bases, leaving 9 bases between them. The CDR3 totals 15 residues. CDR3 coding DNA: TGTGCCAGCAGCTTGGGGGGCATATTGAACACTGAAGCTTTCTTT. This translates into CASSLGGILNTEAFF.

The V and J genes are TRBV28 and TRBJ2-4, with 7 bases matching TRBD1. The CDR3 length is 12 residues. CDR1 is MDHEN and CDR2 is SYDVKM in the germline V gene. V shed 8 bases, J shed 10 bases, and the junction held 8 bases outside the gene matches. The CDR3 reads CASRQGSGIQYF. CDR3 in DNA: TGTGCCAGCCGACAGGGCTCCGGGATTCAGTACTTC.

This clone was counted once. V gene TRBV28 combines with J gene TRBJ1-2; no definite D call. CDR1 and CDR2 from the germline V gene are MDHEN and SYDVKM. V was clipped by 3 bases and J by 8 bases, with 13 bases between them. There are 13 residues in the CDR3. For the CDR3, the DNA is TGTGCCAGCAGTTTTTACACCTCGAGGGGCTACACCTTC. This translates into CASSFYTSRGYTF.

The V gene is TRBV7-9, the J gene TRBJ2-7; D is perhaps TRBD1 (7 bases). V was clipped by 5 bases and J by 2 bases, with 28 bases between them. The CDR3 consists of 19 residues. Germline V gene data show CDR1 as SEHNR and CDR2 as FQNEAQ (reference sequence). The CDR3, as DNA: TGTGCCAGCAGCCATCCAGGAGGGGGCCGATCCACGAATACCTACGAGCAGTACTTC. Translation gives CASSHPGGGRSTNTYEQYF.

CDR3 sequence (DNA): TGTGCCAGCAGGTTTCGGTTTAATGAAAAACTGTTTTTT. Translation gives CASRFRFNEKLFF. V and J are TRBV5-8 and TRBJ1-4, with unresolved D. V was trimmed by 5 bases and J by 4 bases, leaving 9 bases between them. The CDR3 is made up of 13 amino acids. Germline V gene data show CDR1 as SGHTS and CDR2 as YDEGEE. Full variable domain (missing parts from reference TRBV5-8 and TRBJ1-4): EAGVTQSPTHLIKTRGQQATLRCSPISGHTSVYWYQQALGLGLQFLLWYDEGEERNRGNFPPRFSGRQFPNYSSELNVNALELEDSALYLCASRFRFNEKLFFGSGTQLSVL.